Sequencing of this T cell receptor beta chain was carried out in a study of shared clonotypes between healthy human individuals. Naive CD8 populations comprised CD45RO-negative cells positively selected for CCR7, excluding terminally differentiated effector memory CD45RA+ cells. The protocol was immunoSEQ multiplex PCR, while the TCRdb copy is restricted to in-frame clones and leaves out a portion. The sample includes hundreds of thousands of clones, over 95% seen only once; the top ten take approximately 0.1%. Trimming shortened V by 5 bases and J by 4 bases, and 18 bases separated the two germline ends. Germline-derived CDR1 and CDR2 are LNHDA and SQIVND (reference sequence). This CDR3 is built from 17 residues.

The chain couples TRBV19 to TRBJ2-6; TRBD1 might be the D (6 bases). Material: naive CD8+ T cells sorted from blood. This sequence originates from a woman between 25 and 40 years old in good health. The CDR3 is CASSAYTGSRGANVLTF. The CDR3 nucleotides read TGTGCCAGTAGTGCCTATACAGGGTCAAGAGGGGCCAACGTCCTGACTTTC.